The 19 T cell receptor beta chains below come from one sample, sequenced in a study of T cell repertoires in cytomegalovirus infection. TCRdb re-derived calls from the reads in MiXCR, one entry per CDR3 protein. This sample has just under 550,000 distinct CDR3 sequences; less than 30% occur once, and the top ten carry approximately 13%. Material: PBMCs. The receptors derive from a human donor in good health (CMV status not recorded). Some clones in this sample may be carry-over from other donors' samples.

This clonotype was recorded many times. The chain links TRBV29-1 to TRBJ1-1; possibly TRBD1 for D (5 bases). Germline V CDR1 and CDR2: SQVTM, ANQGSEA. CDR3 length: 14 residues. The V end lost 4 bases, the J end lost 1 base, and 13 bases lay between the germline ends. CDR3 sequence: CSVVRQGGNTEAFF. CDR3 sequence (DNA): TGCAGCGTTGTGAGGCAGGGAGGGAACACTGAAGCTTTCTTT.

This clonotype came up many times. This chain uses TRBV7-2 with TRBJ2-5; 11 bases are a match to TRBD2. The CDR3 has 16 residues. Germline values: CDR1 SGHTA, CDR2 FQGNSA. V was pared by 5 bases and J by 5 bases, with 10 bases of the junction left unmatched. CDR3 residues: CASSPRSSGRRETQYF. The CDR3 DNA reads TGTGCCAGCAGCCCCCGATCTAGCGGGAGGAGGGAGACCCAGTACTTC.

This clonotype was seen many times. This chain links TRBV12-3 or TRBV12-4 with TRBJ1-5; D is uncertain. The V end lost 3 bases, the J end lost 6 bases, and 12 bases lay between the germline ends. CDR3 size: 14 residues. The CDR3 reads CASSLPGWGQPQHF. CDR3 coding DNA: TGTGCCAGCAGTTTGCCGGGATGGGGTCAGCCCCAGCATTTT.

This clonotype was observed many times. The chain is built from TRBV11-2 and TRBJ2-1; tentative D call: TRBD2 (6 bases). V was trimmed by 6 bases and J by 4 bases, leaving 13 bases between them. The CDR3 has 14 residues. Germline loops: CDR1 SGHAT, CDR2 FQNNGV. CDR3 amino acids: CASRGEAAYNEQFF. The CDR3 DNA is TGTGCCAGCAGAGGGGAGGCCGCTTACAATGAGCAGTTCTTC.

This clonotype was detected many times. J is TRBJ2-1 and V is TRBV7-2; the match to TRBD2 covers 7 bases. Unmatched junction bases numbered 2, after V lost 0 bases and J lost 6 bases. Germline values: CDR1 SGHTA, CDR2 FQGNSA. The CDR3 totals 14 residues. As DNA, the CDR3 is TGTGCCAGCAGCTTAGCCCGCGGGAGCAATGAGCAGTTCTTC. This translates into CASSLARGSNEQFF.

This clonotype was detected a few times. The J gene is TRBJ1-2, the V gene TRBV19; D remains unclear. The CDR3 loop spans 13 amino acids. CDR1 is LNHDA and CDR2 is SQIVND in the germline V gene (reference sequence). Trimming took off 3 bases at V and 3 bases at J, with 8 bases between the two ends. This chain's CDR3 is CASSIGLHYGYTF. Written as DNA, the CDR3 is TGTGCCAGTAGTATCGGCCTCCACTATGGCTACACCTTC.

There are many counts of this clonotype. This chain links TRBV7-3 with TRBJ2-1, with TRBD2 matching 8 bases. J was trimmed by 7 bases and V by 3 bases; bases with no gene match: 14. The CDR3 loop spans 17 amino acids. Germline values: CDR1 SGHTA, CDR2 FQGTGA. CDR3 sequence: CASSFDTYSGNGNEQFF. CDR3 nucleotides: TGTGCCAGCAGCTTCGACACCTATAGCGGGAACGGGAATGAGCAGTTCTTC.

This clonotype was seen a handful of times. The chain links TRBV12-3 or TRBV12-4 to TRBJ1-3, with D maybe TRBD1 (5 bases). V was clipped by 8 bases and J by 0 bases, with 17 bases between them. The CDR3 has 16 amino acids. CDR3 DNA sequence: TGTGCCAGCTCCACGATCGGGGGGGACTCTGGAAACACCATATATTTT. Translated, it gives CASSTIGGDSGNTIYF.

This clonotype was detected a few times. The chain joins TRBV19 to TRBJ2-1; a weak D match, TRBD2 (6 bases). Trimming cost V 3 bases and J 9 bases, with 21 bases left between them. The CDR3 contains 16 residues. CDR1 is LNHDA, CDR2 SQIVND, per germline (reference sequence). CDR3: CASSMRLGGWLGEQFF. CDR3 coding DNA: TGTGCCAGTAGTATGCGGCTAGGAGGGTGGTTGGGTGAGCAGTTCTTC.

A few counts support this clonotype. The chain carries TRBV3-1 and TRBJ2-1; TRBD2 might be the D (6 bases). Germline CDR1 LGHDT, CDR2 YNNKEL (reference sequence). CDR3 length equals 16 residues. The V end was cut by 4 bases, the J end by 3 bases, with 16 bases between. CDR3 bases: TGTGCCAGCAGCCCAGACCATCGGGACTTCTACAATGAGCAGTTCTTC. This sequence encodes CASSPDHRDFYNEQFF.

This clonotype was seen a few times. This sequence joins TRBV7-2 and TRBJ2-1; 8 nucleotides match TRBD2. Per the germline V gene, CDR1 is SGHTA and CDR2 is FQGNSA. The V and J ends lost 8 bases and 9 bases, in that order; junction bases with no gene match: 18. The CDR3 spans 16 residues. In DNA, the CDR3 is TGTGCCAGCGTCCCTGGACGGTCTAGCGGGCGGAGTGAGCAGTTCTTC. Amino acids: CASVPGRSSGRSEQFF.

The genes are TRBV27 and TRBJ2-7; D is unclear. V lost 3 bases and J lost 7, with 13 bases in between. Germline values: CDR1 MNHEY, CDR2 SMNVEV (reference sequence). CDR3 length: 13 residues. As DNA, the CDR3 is TGTGCCAGCAGTTTTAATTCTGGGGTTGAGCAGTACTTC. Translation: CASSFNSGVEQYF.

The CDR3 sequence: CASSEYRDGDTQYF. As DNA, the CDR3 is TGCGCCAGCAGTGAGTACCGGGATGGAGATACGCAGTATTTT. The rearrangement links TRBV10-2 to TRBJ2-3; D is perhaps TRBD2 (5 bases). The V end was cut by 1 base, the J end by 5 bases, with 10 bases between. The CDR3 loop spans 14 amino acids. Germline loops: CDR1 WSHSY, CDR2 SAAADI.

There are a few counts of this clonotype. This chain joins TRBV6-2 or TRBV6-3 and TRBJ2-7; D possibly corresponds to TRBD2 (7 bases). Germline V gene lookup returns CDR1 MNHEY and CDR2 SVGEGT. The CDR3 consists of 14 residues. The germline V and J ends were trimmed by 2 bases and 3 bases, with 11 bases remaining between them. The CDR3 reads CASSYGGASYEQYF. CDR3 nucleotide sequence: TGTGCCAGCAGTTACGGGGGGGCTAGCTACGAGCAGTACTTC.

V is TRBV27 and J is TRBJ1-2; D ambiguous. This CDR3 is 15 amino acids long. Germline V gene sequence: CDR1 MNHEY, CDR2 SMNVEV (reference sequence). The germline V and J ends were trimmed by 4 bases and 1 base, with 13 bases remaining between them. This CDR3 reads CASSSLGPFNYGYTF. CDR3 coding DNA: TGTGCCAGCAGTTCCCTCGGTCCGTTTAACTATGGCTACACCTTC.

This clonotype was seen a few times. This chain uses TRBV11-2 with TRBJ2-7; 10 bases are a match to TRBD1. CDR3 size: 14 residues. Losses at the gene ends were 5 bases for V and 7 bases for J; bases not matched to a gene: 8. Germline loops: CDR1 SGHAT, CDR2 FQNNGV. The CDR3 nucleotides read TGTGCCAGCAGCCAACGACAGGGGGCGAATGAGCAGTACTTC. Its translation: CASSQRQGANEQYF.

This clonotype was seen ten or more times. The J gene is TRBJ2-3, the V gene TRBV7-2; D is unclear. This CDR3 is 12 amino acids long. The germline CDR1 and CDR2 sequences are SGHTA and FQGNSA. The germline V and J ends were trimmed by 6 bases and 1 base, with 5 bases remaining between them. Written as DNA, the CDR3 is TGTGCCAGCAGGCCGGGCACAGATACGCAGTATTTT. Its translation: CASRPGTDTQYF.

The CDR3 DNA reads as TGCAGTGCTAGACCCATCGGACAGAACACTGAAGCTTTCTTT. Its protein is CSARPIGQNTEAFF. The chain has TRBV20-1 and TRBJ1-1; a weak D match, TRBD1 (5 bases). Trimming took off 2 bases at V and 1 base at J, with 11 bases between the two ends. CDR1 DFQATT and CDR2 SNEGSKA come from the germline V gene (reference sequence). The CDR3 length is 14 residues.

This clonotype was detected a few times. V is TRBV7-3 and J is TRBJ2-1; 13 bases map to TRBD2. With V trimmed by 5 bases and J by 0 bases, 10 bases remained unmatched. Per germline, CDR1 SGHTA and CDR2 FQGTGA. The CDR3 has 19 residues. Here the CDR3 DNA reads TGTGCCAGCAGCCTGACTAGCGGGAGGCCGTTTAGCTCCTACAATGAGCAGTTCTTC. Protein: CASSLTSGRPFSSYNEQFF.